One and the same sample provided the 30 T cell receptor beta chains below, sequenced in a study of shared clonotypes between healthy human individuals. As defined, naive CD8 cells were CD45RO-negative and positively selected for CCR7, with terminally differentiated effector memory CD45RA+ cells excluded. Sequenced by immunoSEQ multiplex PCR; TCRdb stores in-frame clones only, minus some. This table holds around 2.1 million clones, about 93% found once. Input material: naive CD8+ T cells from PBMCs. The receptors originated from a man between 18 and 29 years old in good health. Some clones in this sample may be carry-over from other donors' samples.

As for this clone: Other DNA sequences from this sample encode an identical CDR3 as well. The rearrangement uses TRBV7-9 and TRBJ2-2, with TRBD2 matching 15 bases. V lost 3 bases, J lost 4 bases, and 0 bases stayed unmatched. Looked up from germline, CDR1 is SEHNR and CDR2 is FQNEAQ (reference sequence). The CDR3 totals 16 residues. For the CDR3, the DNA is TGTGCCAGCAGCTTGGGACTAGCGGGAGGCACCGGGGAGCTGTTTTTT. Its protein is CASSLGLAGGTGELFF.

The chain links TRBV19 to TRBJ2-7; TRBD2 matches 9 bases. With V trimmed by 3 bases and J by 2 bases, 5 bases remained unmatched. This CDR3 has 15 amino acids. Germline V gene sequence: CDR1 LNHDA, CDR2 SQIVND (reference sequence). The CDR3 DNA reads TGTGCCAGTAGTATGGAGGGACTAGCCGCCTACGAGCAGTACTTC. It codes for CASSMEGLAAYEQYF.

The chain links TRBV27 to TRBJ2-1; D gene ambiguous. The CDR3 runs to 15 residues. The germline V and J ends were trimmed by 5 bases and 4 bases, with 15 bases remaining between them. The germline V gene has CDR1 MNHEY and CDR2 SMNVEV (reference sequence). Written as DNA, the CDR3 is TGTGCCAGCAGTATTACCGCAACCCTTTACAATGAGCAGTTCTTC. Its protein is CASSITATLYNEQFF.

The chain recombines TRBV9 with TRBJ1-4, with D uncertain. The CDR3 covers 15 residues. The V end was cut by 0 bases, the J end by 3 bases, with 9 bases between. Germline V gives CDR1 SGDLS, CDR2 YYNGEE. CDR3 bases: TGTGCCAGCAGCGTAGGTCTTGAGCCTAATGAAAAACTGTTTTTT. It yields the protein CASSVGLEPNEKLFF.

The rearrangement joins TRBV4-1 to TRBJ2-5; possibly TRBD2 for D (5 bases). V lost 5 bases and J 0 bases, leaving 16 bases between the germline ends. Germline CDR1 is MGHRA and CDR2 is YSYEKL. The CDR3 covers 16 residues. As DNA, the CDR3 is TGCGCCAGCAGCAAAAGATTAAAGGACTACCAAGAGACCCAGTACTTC. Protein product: CASSKRLKDYQETQYF.

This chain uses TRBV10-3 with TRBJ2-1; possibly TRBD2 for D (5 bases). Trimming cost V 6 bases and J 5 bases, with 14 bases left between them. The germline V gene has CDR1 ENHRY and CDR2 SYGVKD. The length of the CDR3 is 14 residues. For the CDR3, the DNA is TGTGCCATCAGGACGGGGAGCGTGGACAATGAGCAGTTCTTC. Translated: CAIRTGSVDNEQFF.

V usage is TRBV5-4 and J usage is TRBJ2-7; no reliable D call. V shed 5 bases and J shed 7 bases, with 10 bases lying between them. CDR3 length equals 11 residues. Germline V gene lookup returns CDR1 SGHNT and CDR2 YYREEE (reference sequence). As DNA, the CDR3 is TGTGCCAGCAGGGCCCTTGCGGAGCAGTACTTC. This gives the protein CASRALAEQYF.

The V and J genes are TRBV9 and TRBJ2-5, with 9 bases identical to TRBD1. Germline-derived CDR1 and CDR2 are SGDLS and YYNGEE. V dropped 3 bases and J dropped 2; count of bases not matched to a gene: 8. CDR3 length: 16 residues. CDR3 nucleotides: TGTGCCAGCAGCGCCGGACAGGGGATTCAACAAGAGACCCAGTACTTC. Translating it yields CASSAGQGIQQETQYF.

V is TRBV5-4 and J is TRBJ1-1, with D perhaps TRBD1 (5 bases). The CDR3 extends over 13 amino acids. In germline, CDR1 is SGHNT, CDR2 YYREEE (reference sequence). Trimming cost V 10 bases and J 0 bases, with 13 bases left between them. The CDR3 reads CAFQGPLNTEAFF. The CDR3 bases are TGTGCCTTTCAGGGCCCACTGAACACTGAAGCTTTCTTT.

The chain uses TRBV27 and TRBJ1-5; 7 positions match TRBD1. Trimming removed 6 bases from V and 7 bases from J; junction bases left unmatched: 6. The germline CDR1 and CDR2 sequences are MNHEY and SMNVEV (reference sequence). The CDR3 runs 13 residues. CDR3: CASRGGRSQPQHF. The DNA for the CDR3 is TGTGCCAGCAGAGGGGGCCGGTCGCAGCCCCAGCATTTT.

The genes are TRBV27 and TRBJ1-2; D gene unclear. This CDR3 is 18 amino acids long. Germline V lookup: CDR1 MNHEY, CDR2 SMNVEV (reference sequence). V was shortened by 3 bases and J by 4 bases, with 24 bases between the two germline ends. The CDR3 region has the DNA TGTGCCAGCAGTTTTTCCCCCCCCGGCAGCGAACTTTTCTATGGCTACACCTTC. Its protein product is CASSFSPPGSELFYGYTF.

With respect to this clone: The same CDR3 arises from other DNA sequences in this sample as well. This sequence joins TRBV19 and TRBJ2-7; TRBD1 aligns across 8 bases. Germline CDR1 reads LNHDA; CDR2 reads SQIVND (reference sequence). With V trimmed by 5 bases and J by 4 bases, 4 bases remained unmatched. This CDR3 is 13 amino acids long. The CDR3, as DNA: TGTGCCAGTAGTCCCAGGACAGGGTACGAGCAGTACTTC. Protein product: CASSPRTGYEQYF.

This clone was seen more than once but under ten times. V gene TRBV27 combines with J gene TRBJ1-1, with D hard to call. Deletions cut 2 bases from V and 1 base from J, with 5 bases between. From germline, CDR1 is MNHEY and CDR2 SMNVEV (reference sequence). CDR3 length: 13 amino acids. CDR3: CASSLNRNTEAFF. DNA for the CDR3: TGTGCCAGCAGTTTAAACAGGAACACTGAAGCTTTCTTT.

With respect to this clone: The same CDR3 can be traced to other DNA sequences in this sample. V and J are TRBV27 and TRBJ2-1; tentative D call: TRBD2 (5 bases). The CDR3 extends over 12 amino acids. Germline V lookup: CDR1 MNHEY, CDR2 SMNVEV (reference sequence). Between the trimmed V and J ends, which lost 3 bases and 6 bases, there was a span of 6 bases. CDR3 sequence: CASSLGVNEQFF. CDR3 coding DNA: TGTGCCAGCAGTTTGGGAGTCAATGAGCAGTTCTTC.

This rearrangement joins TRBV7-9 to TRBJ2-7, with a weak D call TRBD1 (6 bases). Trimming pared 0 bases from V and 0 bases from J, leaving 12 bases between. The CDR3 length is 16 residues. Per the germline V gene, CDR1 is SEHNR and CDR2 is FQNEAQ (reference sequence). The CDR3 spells CASSLADRGGSYEQYF. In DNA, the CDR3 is TGTGCCAGCAGCTTAGCCGATCGAGGGGGCTCCTACGAGCAGTACTTC.

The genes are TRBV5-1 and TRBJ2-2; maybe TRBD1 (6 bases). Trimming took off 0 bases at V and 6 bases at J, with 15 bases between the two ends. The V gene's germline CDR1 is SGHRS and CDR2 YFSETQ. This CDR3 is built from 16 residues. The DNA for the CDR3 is TGCGCCAGCAGCTTGGGACAGGTCTTCTTGGCCGGGGAGCTGTTTTTT. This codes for CASSLGQVFLAGELFF.

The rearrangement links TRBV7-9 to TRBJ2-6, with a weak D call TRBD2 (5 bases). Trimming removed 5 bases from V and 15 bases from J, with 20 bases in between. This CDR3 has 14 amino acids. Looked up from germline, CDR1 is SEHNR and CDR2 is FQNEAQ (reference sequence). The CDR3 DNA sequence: TGTGCCAGCAGCCCAAGCGGATCCGGCATCGACCTGACTTTC. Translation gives CASSPSGSGIDLTF.

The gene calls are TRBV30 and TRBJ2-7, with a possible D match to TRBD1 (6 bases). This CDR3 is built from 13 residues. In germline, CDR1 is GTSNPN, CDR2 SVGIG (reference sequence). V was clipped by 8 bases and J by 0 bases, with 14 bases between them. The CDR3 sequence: CAGNQGSSYEQYF. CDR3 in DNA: TGTGCCGGTAATCAGGGGAGCTCCTACGAGCAGTACTTC. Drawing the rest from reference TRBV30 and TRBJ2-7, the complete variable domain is SQTIHQWPATLVQPVGSPLSLECTVEGTSNPNLYWYRQAAGRGLQLLFYSVGIGQISSEVPQNLSASRPQDRQFILSSKKLLLSDSGFYLCAGNQGSSYEQYFGPGTRLTVT.

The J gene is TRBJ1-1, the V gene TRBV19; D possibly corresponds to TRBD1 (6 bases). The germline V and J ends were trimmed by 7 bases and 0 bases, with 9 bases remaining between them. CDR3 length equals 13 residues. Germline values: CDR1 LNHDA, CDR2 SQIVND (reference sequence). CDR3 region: CASKTGLNTEAFF. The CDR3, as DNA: TGTGCCAGTAAAACAGGGCTGAACACTGAAGCTTTCTTT.

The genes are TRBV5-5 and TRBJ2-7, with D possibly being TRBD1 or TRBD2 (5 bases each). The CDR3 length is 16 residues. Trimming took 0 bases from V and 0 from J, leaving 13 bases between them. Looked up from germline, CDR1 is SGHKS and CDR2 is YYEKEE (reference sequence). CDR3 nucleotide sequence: TGTGCCAGCAGCTTGGGCGAGGGGCCGAGCTCCTACGAGCAGTACTTC. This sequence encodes CASSLGEGPSSYEQYF. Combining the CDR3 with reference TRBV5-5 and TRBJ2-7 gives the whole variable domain DAGVTQSPTHLIKTRGQQVTLRCSPISGHKSVSWYQQVLGQGPQFIFQYYEKEERGRGNFPDRFSARQFPNYSSELNVNALLLGDSALYLCASSLGEGPSSYEQYFGPGTRLTVT.

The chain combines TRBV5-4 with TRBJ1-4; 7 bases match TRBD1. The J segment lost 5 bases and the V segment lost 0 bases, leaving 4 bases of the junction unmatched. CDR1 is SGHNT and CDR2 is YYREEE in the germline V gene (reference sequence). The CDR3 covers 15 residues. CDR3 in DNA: TGTGCCAGCAGCTTGGTAGGGACAGCAAATGAAAAACTGTTTTTT. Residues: CASSLVGTANEKLFF.

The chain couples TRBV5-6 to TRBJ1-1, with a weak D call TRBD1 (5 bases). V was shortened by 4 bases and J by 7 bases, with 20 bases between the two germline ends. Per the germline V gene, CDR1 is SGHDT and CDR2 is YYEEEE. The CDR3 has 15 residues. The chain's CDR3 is CASSPGVGTGYEAFF. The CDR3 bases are TGTGCCAGCAGCCCTGGGGTCGGGACCGGGTATGAAGCTTTCTTT.

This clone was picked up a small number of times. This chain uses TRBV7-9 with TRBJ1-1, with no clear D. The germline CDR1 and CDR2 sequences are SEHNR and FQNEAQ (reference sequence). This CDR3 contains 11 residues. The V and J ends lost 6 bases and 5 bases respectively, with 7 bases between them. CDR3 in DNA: TGTGCCAGCAGTAAAACGACTGAAGCTTTCTTT. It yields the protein CASSKTTEAFF.

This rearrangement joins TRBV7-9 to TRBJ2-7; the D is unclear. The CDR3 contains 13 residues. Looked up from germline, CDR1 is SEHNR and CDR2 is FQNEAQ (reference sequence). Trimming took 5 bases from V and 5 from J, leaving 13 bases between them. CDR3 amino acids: CASSNPTFDEQYF. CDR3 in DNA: TGTGCCAGCAGCAACCCGACTTTCGACGAGCAGTACTTC.

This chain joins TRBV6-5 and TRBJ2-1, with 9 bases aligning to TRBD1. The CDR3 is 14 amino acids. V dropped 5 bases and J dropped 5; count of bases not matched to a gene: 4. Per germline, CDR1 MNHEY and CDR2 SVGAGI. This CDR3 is CASSTGGADNEQFF. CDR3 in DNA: TGTGCCAGCAGTACAGGGGGCGCGGACAATGAGCAGTTCTTC.

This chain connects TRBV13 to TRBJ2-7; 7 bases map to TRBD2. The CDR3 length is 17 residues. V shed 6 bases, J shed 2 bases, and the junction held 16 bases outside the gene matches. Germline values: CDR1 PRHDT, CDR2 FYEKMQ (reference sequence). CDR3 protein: CASSVEAGKGSPYEQYF. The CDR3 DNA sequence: TGTGCCAGCAGTGTTGAAGCGGGAAAAGGATCCCCCTACGAGCAGTACTTC.

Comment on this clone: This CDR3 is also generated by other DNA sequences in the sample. CDR3 DNA: TGTGCCAGCAGTTTATCGGCCAGCTACAATGAGCAGTTCTTC. As protein: CASSLSASYNEQFF. The chain has TRBV27 and TRBJ2-1; D ambiguous. Germline values: CDR1 MNHEY, CDR2 SMNVEV (reference sequence). V was clipped by 0 bases and J by 3 bases, with 6 bases between them. This CDR3 contains 14 residues.

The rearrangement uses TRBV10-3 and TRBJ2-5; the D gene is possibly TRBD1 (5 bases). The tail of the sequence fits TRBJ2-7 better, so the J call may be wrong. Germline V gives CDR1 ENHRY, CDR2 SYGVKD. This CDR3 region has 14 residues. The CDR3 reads CAISESRGLGEQYF. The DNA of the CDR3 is TGTGCCATCAGTGAGTCTAGGGGCTTGGGCGAGCAGTACTTC.

The CDR3 sequence: CASSQALVGRASSYEQYF. The CDR3 DNA sequence: TGCGCCAGCAGCCAAGCTCTCGTGGGTAGGGCCTCCTCCTACGAGCAGTACTTC. The chain carries TRBV4-3 and TRBJ2-7; D ambiguous. Germline CDR1 and CDR2: LGHNA and YSLEER. Between the trimmed V and J ends, which lost 1 base and 0 bases, there was a span of 19 bases. This CDR3 is built from 18 residues.

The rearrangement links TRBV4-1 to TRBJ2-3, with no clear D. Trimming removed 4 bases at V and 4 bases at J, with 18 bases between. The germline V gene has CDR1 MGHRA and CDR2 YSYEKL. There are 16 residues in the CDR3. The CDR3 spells CASSPSEGLPADTQYF. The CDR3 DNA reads TGCGCCAGCAGCCCGTCCGAAGGCCTCCCCGCAGATACGCAGTATTTT.